Below are 21 T cell receptor beta chains sequenced from a single sample in a study of T-cell reconstitution after alpha-beta-depleted transplantation in children. TCRbeta library construction was performed incorporating unique molecular identifiers. MiXCR was run by TCRdb on the PCR reads, yielding one entry per CDR3 protein. The sample contains around 210,000 distinct CDR3 sequences, roughly 7.1% of which appear only once. The material sequenced was PBMCs, taken before TCRalphabeta/CD19-depleted stem cell transplant. These receptors were obtained from a boy between 2 and 10 years old with acute lymphoblastic leukemia, due to receive a stem cell transplant.

This clonotype was counted at least ten times. J is TRBJ2-5 and V is TRBV7-3; tentative D call: TRBD1 (5 bases). Trimming shortened V by 0 bases and J by 4 bases, and 9 bases separated the two germline ends. This CDR3 has 14 residues. Germline V CDR1 and CDR2: SGHTA, FQGTGA. CDR3 DNA: TGTGCCAGCAGCTTAACTGGGGCTCTAGAGACCCAGTACTTC. Translation gives CASSLTGALETQYF.

At least ten counts were recorded for this clonotype. The chain uses TRBV7-2 and TRBJ2-5; D unresolved. The CDR3 contains 14 residues. CDR1 is SGHTA, CDR2 FQGNSA, per germline. Trimming left V 1 base short and J 5 bases short, with 11 bases between. The CDR3 nucleotides read TGTGCCAGCAGCTTAGGGCTGGGATGGGAGACCCAGTACTTC. It codes for CASSLGLGWETQYF.

At least ten counts were recorded for this clonotype. The chain links TRBV6-6 to TRBJ2-1, with TRBD2 as a possible D gene (6 bases). Germline assignment: CDR1 MNHNY and CDR2 SVGAGI (reference sequence). This CDR3 region has 12 residues. V lost 5 bases and J 8 bases, leaving 10 bases between the germline ends. CDR3 DNA: TGTGCCAGCAGTCGGGGGTTTGATGAGCAGTTCTTC. Its translation is CASSRGFDEQFF.

This clonotype turned up a few times. This chain's CDR3 is CASSLALQGLNTEAFF. CDR3 nucleotides: TGTGCCAGCAGCTTAGCCCTACAGGGACTGAACACTGAAGCTTTCTTT. The chain is built from TRBV11-2 and TRBJ1-1; D is perhaps TRBD1 (6 bases). Trimming took off 1 base at V and 0 bases at J, with 12 bases between the two ends. CDR1 SGHAT and CDR2 FQNNGV come from the germline V gene. The CDR3 has 16 residues.

Ten or more counts support this clonotype. The CDR3 nucleotides are TGTGCCAGCAGCTTAGCCCCTGGGAGGGGGTACGAGCAGTACTTC. Amino acids: CASSLAPGRGYEQYF. This chain joins TRBV7-2 and TRBJ2-7, with a weak D call TRBD2 (7 bases). CDR1 is SGHTA and CDR2 is FQGNSA in the germline V gene. V was trimmed by 0 bases and J by 4 bases, leaving 13 bases between them. This CDR3 spans 15 amino acids. The full variable domain, in which reference TRBV7-2 and TRBJ2-7 provide the parts outside the CDR3, is GAGVSQSPSNKVTEKGKDVELRCDPISGHTALYWYRQSLGQGLEFLIYFQGNSAPDKSGLPSDRFSAERTGGSVSTLTIQRTQQEDSAVYLCASSLAPGRGYEQYFGPGTRLTVT.

This clonotype was recorded at least ten times. V usage is TRBV29-1 and J usage is TRBJ2-2, with TRBD2 identical over 7 bases. The CDR3 runs to 13 residues. With 8 bases clipped from V and 7 bases from J, the junction kept 10 bases outside the gene matches. CDR1 SQVTM and CDR2 ANQGSEA come from the germline V gene. CDR3 loop: CSIGGDSDGELFF. For the CDR3, the DNA is TGCAGCATTGGGGGGGATTCAGACGGGGAGCTGTTTTTT.

This clonotype came up a few times. The genes are TRBV7-3 and TRBJ2-1; 13 bases align to TRBD2. The junction had 13 bases not matched to a gene; V was cut back by 5 bases and J by 9 bases. There are 17 residues in the CDR3. Germline loops: CDR1 SGHTA, CDR2 FQGTGA. CDR3: CASSITRTSGGRGEQFF. DNA for the CDR3: TGTGCCAGCAGCATCACACGGACTAGCGGGGGACGAGGTGAGCAGTTCTTC.

Many counts were recorded for this clonotype. The chain combines TRBV15 with TRBJ2-1; D uncertain. The germline V gene has CDR1 LNHNV and CDR2 YYDKDF (reference sequence). This CDR3 has 12 residues. Trimming cost V 0 bases and J 7 bases, with 4 bases left between them. CDR3 sequence (DNA): TGTGCCACCAGCAGAGAGTGGAATGAGCAGTTCTTC. Its translation is CATSREWNEQFF.

This clonotype was seen at least ten times. The chain couples TRBV12-3 or TRBV12-4 to TRBJ2-2, with TRBD1 as a possible D gene (6 bases). The CDR3 extends over 14 amino acids. The V gene lost 3 bases and the J gene lost 1 base, with 6 bases spanning the gap. CDR3 nucleotides: TGTGCCAGCAGTTTGACAGGGAACACCGGGGAGCTGTTTTTT. This gives the protein CASSLTGNTGELFF.

This clonotype showed up many times. The chain is built from TRBV6-5 and TRBJ2-1, with TRBD2 matching over 9 bases. Per the germline V gene, CDR1 is MNHEY and CDR2 is SVGAGI. Trimming at V came to 0 bases and at J to 3 bases, leaving 3 bases not matched to a gene. This CDR3 region has 16 residues. The CDR3 nucleotides read TGTGCCAGCAGTTACTCCTTTAGCGGGGGCTACAATGAGCAGTTCTTC. Translating gives CASSYSFSGGYNEQFF.

This clonotype was detected many times. The rearrangement joins TRBV29-1 to TRBJ2-7; no definite D call. This CDR3 is 14 amino acids long. Germline-derived CDR1 and CDR2 are SQVTM and ANQGSEA. Trimming took 4 bases from V and 7 from J, leaving 20 bases between them. Written as DNA, the CDR3 is TGCAGCGTTGGCTCCGAAGGGCGAGCGAGGGAGCAGTACTTC. This translates into CSVGSEGRAREQYF.

This clonotype has ten or more counts. The rearrangement joins TRBV13 to TRBJ2-1; no clear D. This CDR3 region has 16 residues. Germline loops: CDR1 PRHDT, CDR2 FYEKMQ (reference sequence). V lost 1 base and J 4 bases, leaving 14 bases between the germline ends. The CDR3 loop reads CASSLEPVKTYNEQFF. The CDR3 DNA is TGTGCCAGCAGCTTAGAGCCTGTCAAAACATACAATGAGCAGTTCTTC.

At least ten counts were recorded for this clonotype. The J gene is TRBJ1-1, the V gene TRBV20-1; TRBD1 agrees at 7 bases. V dropped 4 bases and J dropped 1; count of bases not matched to a gene: 6. The CDR3 runs 14 residues. Germline loops: CDR1 DFQATT, CDR2 SNEGSKA (reference sequence). In DNA, the CDR3 is TGCAGTGCTACGGGACAGCTTCAGAACACTGAAGCTTTCTTT. Its translation: CSATGQLQNTEAFF.

This clonotype came up many times. In DNA form, the CDR3 reads TGCAGTGCTAGAGTCGGGCTAGCGGGCACAGATACGCAGTATTTT. Its protein product is CSARVGLAGTDTQYF. The chain carries TRBV20-1 and TRBJ2-3, with TRBD2 matching 7 bases. Germline V CDR1 and CDR2: DFQATT, SNEGSKA (reference sequence). Unmatched junction bases numbered 5, after V lost 1 base and J lost 1 base. The CDR3 is 15 amino acids.

This clonotype has at least ten counts. The chain couples TRBV28 to TRBJ1-5; TRBD1 agrees at 10 bases. The V and J ends lost 4 bases and 7 bases, in that order; junction bases with no gene match: 7. This CDR3 is 15 amino acids long. From germline, CDR1 is MDHEN and CDR2 SYDVKM. The CDR3 loop is CASSSGTGVRQPQHF. The CDR3 region has the DNA TGTGCCAGCAGTTCGGGGACAGGGGTCAGGCAGCCCCAGCATTTT.

In its sample, this clonotype was seen a few times. The chain carries TRBV27 and TRBJ2-7; D gene uncertain. This CDR3 region has 15 residues. V gave up 4 bases and J gave up 2 bases, with 15 bases separating them. CDR1 MNHEY and CDR2 SMNVEV come from the germline V gene (reference sequence). The CDR3 protein is CASSSPTRATYEQYF. CDR3 coding DNA: TGTGCCAGCAGTTCCCCGACACGAGCCACCTACGAGCAGTACTTC.

The sample holds many counts of this clonotype. The chain has TRBV28 and TRBJ2-7, with D possibly matching TRBD2 (5 bases). Germline lookup yields CDR1 MDHEN and CDR2 SYDVKM. The CDR3 totals 11 residues. CDR3 in amino acids: CASSDGSRDWV. The CDR3 DNA sequence: TGTGCCAGCAGTGACGGCTCTCGGGATTGGGTC.

This clonotype was recorded at least ten times. The J gene is TRBJ2-5, the V gene TRBV29-1; TRBD1 is a possible D gene (6 bases). The germline gives CDR1 SQVTM, CDR2 ANQGSEA. This CDR3 region has 15 residues. V shed 0 bases and J shed 2 bases, with 13 bases lying between them. The CDR3 nucleotides are TGCAGCGTTGAAGATCCCGCAGGGGTTCAAGAGACCCAGTACTTC. This translates into CSVEDPAGVQETQYF.

J is TRBJ2-2 and V is TRBV6-2 or TRBV6-3, with 7 bases lining up with TRBD2. The germline gives CDR1 MNHEY, CDR2 SVGEGT. With V trimmed by 8 bases and J by 5 bases, 11 bases remained unmatched. The length of the CDR3 is 15 residues. CDR3 in DNA: TGTGCCAGCCCTAATGGCGGGGGAGCTACCGGGGAGCTGTTTTTT. This gives the protein CASPNGGGATGELFF.

This clonotype was recorded many times. The CDR3 region has the DNA TGTGCCACCAGTGTCAGGGGGGATACGCAGTATTTT. Protein sequence: CATSVRGDTQYF. J is TRBJ2-3 and V is TRBV24-1, with TRBD1 identical over 7 bases. The CDR3 extends over 12 amino acids. CDR1 is KGHDR and CDR2 is SFDVKD in the germline V gene. The V and J ends lost 5 bases and 6 bases, in that order; junction bases with no gene match: 1.

The V and J genes are TRBV5-5 and TRBJ1-5, with unresolved D. CDR1 and CDR2 from the germline V gene are SGHKS and YYEKEE (reference sequence). The CDR3 runs 15 residues. Trimming took 3 bases from V and 4 from J, leaving 14 bases between them. The CDR3 sequence is CASSWFEGSNQPQHF. DNA for the CDR3: TGTGCCAGCAGCTGGTTCGAGGGATCTAATCAGCCCCAGCATTTT.